The 7 T cell receptor beta chains below were found in one sample sequenced in a study of blood T cell repertoires in COVID-19. Sequencing was performed with immunoSEQ multiplex PCR; in TCRdb, only in-frame clones are kept and a portion is missing. The sample records approximately 46,000 clones, about 70% being singletons. Specimen: peripheral blood. These receptors were taken from an elderly man with acute or convalescent COVID-19.

V and J are TRBV2 and TRBJ1-5; 7 bases match TRBD1. From germline, CDR1 is SNHLY and CDR2 FYNNEI. The CDR3 sequence is 15 residues long. Losses at the gene ends were 6 bases for V and 0 bases for J; bases not matched to a gene: 5. DNA of the CDR3: TGTGCCAGCAGCAAGGGACAGCATAGCAATCAGCCCCAGCATTTT. Translation gives CASSKGQHSNQPQHF.

There are a few counts of this clone. The V gene is TRBV24-1, the J gene TRBJ1-2, with 8 bases matching TRBD1. Losses at the gene ends were 4 bases for V and 3 bases for J; bases not matched to a gene: 6. CDR3 size: 15 residues. Germline CDR1 reads KGHDR; CDR2 reads SFDVKD. CDR3: CATSEGTGTHYGYTF. The CDR3 DNA follows: TGTGCCACCAGTGAGGGGACAGGAACTCACTATGGCTACACCTTC.

This chain's CDR3 is CASSAKGQGARYEQYF. The CDR3 bases are TGTGCCAGCAGCGCAAAGGGACAGGGGGCCCGCTACGAGCAGTACTTC. The V gene is TRBV7-9, the J gene TRBJ2-7, with 12 bases that match TRBD1. The CDR3 covers 16 residues. Germline V gene data show CDR1 as SEHNR and CDR2 as FQNEAQ (reference sequence). The J segment lost 3 bases and the V segment lost 5 bases, leaving 8 bases of the junction unmatched.

The rearrangement links TRBV7-2 to TRBJ2-4; tentatively, D is TRBD2 (6 bases). The CDR3 runs 15 residues. Germline V lookup: CDR1 SGHTA, CDR2 FQGNSA. Trimming left V 4 bases short and J 9 bases short, with 19 bases between. CDR3 sequence reads: CASSSGGSVVGIQYF. CDR3 sequence (DNA): TGTGCCAGCAGCTCAGGAGGGTCCGTCGTTGGCATTCAGTACTTC. Supplemented by reference TRBV7-2 and TRBJ2-4, the full variable domain reads GAGVSQSPSNKVTEKGKDVELRCDPISGHTALYWYRQSLGQGLEFLIYFQGNSAPDKSGLPSDRFSAERTGGSVSTLTIQRTQQEDSAVYLCASSSGGSVVGIQYFGAGTRLSVL.

The chain is built from TRBV11-1 and TRBJ2-5; 10 bases align to TRBD2. The CDR3 length is 13 residues. V gave up 3 bases and J gave up 5 bases; unmatched junction bases: 0. The germline gives CDR1 SGHAT, CDR2 FQDESV (reference sequence). The CDR3 region is CASSFSGRETQYF. CDR3 coding DNA: TGTGCCAGCAGCTTTAGCGGGAGGGAGACCCAGTACTTC.

The rearrangement links TRBV5-6 to TRBJ1-4; D is perhaps TRBD1 (6 bases). Germline V gene data show CDR1 as SGHDT and CDR2 as YYEEEE. This CDR3 spans 14 amino acids. Trimming cost V 3 bases and J 5 bases, with 11 bases left between them. The CDR3 sequence is CASSSRTVNEKLFF. DNA for the CDR3: TGTGCCAGCAGCTCACGGACAGTGAATGAAAAACTGTTTTTT.

This sequence joins TRBV5-4 and TRBJ2-2; 7 bases are shared with TRBD2. Per the germline V gene, CDR1 is SGHNT and CDR2 is YYREEE (reference sequence). This CDR3 is 15 amino acids long. With 3 bases clipped from V and 4 bases from J, the junction kept 6 bases outside the gene matches. DNA of the CDR3: TGTGCCAGCAGCTCGGGGGGTCTACTCACCGGGGAGCTGTTTTTT. Translating it yields CASSSGGLLTGELFF.